A single sample gave rise to the 30 T cell receptor beta chains below, sequenced in a study of T cell responses to AZD1222 COVID-19 vaccine. Libraries were prepared by immunoSEQ multiplex PCR; TCRdb keeps only in-frame clonotypes and omits some of them. The sample shows some 150,000 clones, roughly four fifths of them seen only once. This material consisted of peripheral blood, taken on day 0 of MenACWY control vaccination. Receptors originate from an adult in good health.

On this clone: At one boundary the junction diverges from the germline segment, which might be a read error. Here the CDR3 DNA reads TGTGCCACCGGGGGTGAGAGGGTCTTC. Translating it yields CATGGERVF. The chain carries TRBV19 and TRBJ2-1; D may be TRBD2 (6 bases). CDR1 and CDR2 from the germline V gene are LNHDA and SQIVND (reference sequence). The CDR3 totals 9 residues.

This chain joins TRBV24-1 and TRBJ1-1, with no clear D. Germline V gene lookup returns CDR1 KGHDR and CDR2 SFDVKD. CDR3 length equals 12 residues. Trimming took off 4 bases at V and 10 bases at J, with 12 bases between the two ends. CDR3: CATSDPDRSAFF. CDR3 DNA sequence: TGTGCCACCAGTGACCCCGATCGGTCAGCTTTCTTT.

This chain links TRBV10-2 with TRBJ2-5; 7 nucleotides agree with TRBD1. CDR1 WSHSY and CDR2 SAAADI come from the germline V gene. The V gene end was trimmed by 3 bases and the J gene end by 4 bases; junction bases not matched to a gene: 5. The CDR3 is 14 amino acids. CDR3 amino acids: CASSEQGIGETQYF. The CDR3 DNA sequence: TGCGCCAGCAGTGAACAGGGGATCGGAGAGACCCAGTACTTC.

The table lists this clone with a few counts. The chain joins TRBV11-2 to TRBJ1-2, with D hard to call. Germline CDR1 SGHAT, CDR2 FQNNGV. Between the trimmed V and J ends, which lost 0 bases and 2 bases, there was a span of 13 bases. The CDR3 consists of 16 residues. In DNA, the CDR3 is TGTGCCAGCAGCTTAGAGCCTTCCGGGCCAAACTATGGCTACACCTTC. Amino acid sequence: CASSLEPSGPNYGYTF.

The chain combines TRBV15 with TRBJ1-4; D is unresolved. The length of the CDR3 is 14 residues. The V end was cut by 1 base, the J end by 4 bases, with 7 bases between. The germline V gene has CDR1 LNHNV and CDR2 YYDKDF (reference sequence). The CDR3 here is CATSRVGYNEKLFF. CDR3 sequence (DNA): TGTGCCACCAGCAGAGTGGGGTATAATGAAAAACTGTTTTTT.

This clone was seen a single time. The chain uses TRBV6-6 and TRBJ1-2, with TRBD1 matching over 7 bases. The V gene's germline CDR1 is MNHNY and CDR2 SVGAGI (reference sequence). Germline trimming cut 5 bases from V and 8 bases from J; bases unmatched to any gene: 17. The CDR3 is 16 residues long. This chain's CDR3 is CASSRARDSLRGGYTF. The CDR3, as DNA: TGTGCCAGCAGTCGAGCTAGGGACAGCCTGAGGGGCGGCTACACCTTC.

The rearrangement joins TRBV5-1 to TRBJ1-2, with D hard to call. In germline, CDR1 is SGHRS, CDR2 YFSETQ. CDR3 length equals 14 residues. Trimming took 2 bases from V and 5 from J, leaving 13 bases between them. The CDR3 nucleotides read TGCGCCAGCAGCTTCGGGCAGGACCTTTATGGCTACACCTTC. It is translated as CASSFGQDLYGYTF.

The chain employs TRBV10-2 and TRBJ1-2, with 8 bases aligning to TRBD1. The length of the CDR3 is 15 residues. Germline V gene data show CDR1 as WSHSY and CDR2 as SAAADI. V trimming: 5 bases; J trimming: 8 bases; junction bases outside the gene matches: 13. CDR3 DNA sequence: TGCGCCAGCAGTTCCGCTGGACAGGGAAGGAGAGGCTACACCTTC. Protein: CASSSAGQGRRGYTF.

The chain recombines TRBV10-2 with TRBJ2-7; 14 nucleotides align to TRBD2. The CDR3 length is 16 residues. V was clipped by 8 bases and J by 4 bases; unmatched bases: 10. Germline-derived CDR1 and CDR2 are WSHSY and SAAADI. Written as DNA, the CDR3 is TGCGCCAGCCGGAAGGTGGGGACTAGCGGGGGTTACGAGCAGTACTTC. It encodes CASRKVGTSGGYEQYF.

The chain employs TRBV28 and TRBJ1-4, with TRBD1 identical over 12 bases. V trimming: 4 bases; J trimming: 9 bases; junction bases outside the gene matches: 6. This CDR3 has 15 residues. CDR1 MDHEN and CDR2 SYDVKM come from the germline V gene. CDR3 DNA: TGTGCCAGCAGTTCCGCCGGGACAGGGGGCCAAAAACTGTTTTTT. Translation: CASSSAGTGGQKLFF.

The chain joins TRBV29-1 to TRBJ1-3; D ambiguous. CDR3 length: 12 residues. The germline gives CDR1 SQVTM, CDR2 ANQGSEA. V was clipped by 6 bases and J by 3 bases, with 9 bases between them. CDR3 sequence (DNA): TGCAGCGTGCAGACTGGTGGAAACACCATATATTTT. This encodes CSVQTGGNTIYF.

The rearrangement links TRBV6-1 to TRBJ1-6; a weak D match, TRBD1 (5 bases). This CDR3 has 15 amino acids. Trimming left V 3 bases short and J 9 bases short, with 15 bases between. Germline lookup yields CDR1 MNHNS and CDR2 SASEGT. The CDR3 DNA sequence: TGTGCCAGCAGTGATTCGTGGCAGGGTAGTTCACCCCTCCACTTT. It yields the protein CASSDSWQGSSPLHF.

The chain joins TRBV24-1 to TRBJ2-1, with no clear D. With 3 bases removed from V and 8 bases from J, the gap between germline ends came to 10 bases. Looked up from germline, CDR1 is KGHDR and CDR2 is SFDVKD. The CDR3 covers 13 residues. The CDR3 DNA reads TGTGCCACCAGTGATGCGCAGCTGCATGAGCAGTTCTTC. As protein: CATSDAQLHEQFF.

This chain connects TRBV11-2 to TRBJ2-3, with 8 nucleotides matching TRBD2. Germline CDR1 and CDR2: SGHAT and FQNNGV. The ends lost 7 bases at V and 1 base at J; junction bases unmatched: 13. The CDR3 has 17 residues. Here the CDR3 reads CASTRGARGDRTDTQYF. CDR3 DNA sequence: TGTGCCAGCACCCGAGGGGCGCGGGGGGACCGCACAGATACGCAGTATTTT.

The CDR3 DNA is TGTGCCAGCAGGGACAGGGGGTTATCCTACGAGCAGTACTTC. Protein product: CASRDRGLSYEQYF. The chain joins TRBV27 to TRBJ2-7; 10 positions agree with TRBD1. CDR1 MNHEY and CDR2 SMNVEV come from the germline V gene (reference sequence). CDR3 length: 14 amino acids. V trimming: 6 bases; J trimming: 1 base; junction bases outside the gene matches: 3.

J is TRBJ2-1 and V is TRBV20-1, with 7 positions matching TRBD1. CDR1 and CDR2 from the germline V gene are DFQATT and SNEGSKA (reference sequence). The CDR3 contains 11 residues. The J segment lost 9 bases and the V segment lost 4 bases, leaving 3 bases of the junction unmatched. The CDR3 sequence is CSAIGQVEQFF. The CDR3 DNA is TGCAGTGCTATCGGACAGGTTGAGCAGTTCTTC.

The rearrangement links TRBV2 to TRBJ1-2; D is possibly TRBD1 (5 bases). Germline-derived CDR1 and CDR2 are SNHLY and FYNNEI. V was clipped by 5 bases and J by 8 bases, with 12 bases between them. The CDR3 has 12 amino acids. The CDR3 sequence: CASSRRDLGYTF. In DNA form, the CDR3 reads TGTGCCAGCAGTCGCAGGGATTTGGGCTACACCTTC.

This clone was counted only a few times. The DNA of the CDR3 is TGTGCCAGCAGCTTAACGCCGAACCTTGATGGCTACACCTTC. This codes for CASSLTPNLDGYTF. The chain employs TRBV7-9 and TRBJ1-2; D gene unclear. Germline V gene lookup returns CDR1 SEHNR and CDR2 FQNEAQ (reference sequence). The CDR3 loop spans 14 amino acids. Trimming removed 2 bases from V and 6 bases from J, with 13 bases in between. The full variable domain, its missing parts supplied by reference TRBV7-9 and TRBJ1-2, is DTGVSQNPRHKITKRGQNVTFRCDPISEHNRLYWYRQTLGQGPEFLTYFQNEAQLEKSRLLSDRFSAERPKGSFSTLEIQRTEQGDSAMYLCASSLTPNLDGYTFGSGTRLTVV.

V is TRBV7-9 and J is TRBJ2-3; D gene ambiguous. This CDR3 has 14 amino acids. V gave up 5 bases and J gave up 0 bases, with 9 bases separating them. The germline V gene encodes CDR1 SEHNR and CDR2 FQNEAQ (reference sequence). CDR3 sequence reads: CASSPAESTDTQYF. CDR3 DNA: TGTGCCAGCAGCCCGGCCGAAAGCACAGATACGCAGTATTTT. The variable domain in full, with the rest retrieved from reference TRBV7-9 and TRBJ2-3, is DTGVSQNPRHKITKRGQNVTFRCDPISEHNRLYWYRQTLGQGPEFLTYFQNEAQLEKSRLLSDRFSAERPKGSFSTLEIQRTEQGDSAMYLCASSPAESTDTQYFGPGTRLTVL.

The V gene is TRBV6-5, the J gene TRBJ1-1; TRBD1 is a possible D gene (6 bases). V was clipped by 1 base and J by 7 bases, with 13 bases between them. The CDR3 contains 14 residues. Germline CDR1 MNHEY, CDR2 SVGAGI. The CDR3 region has the DNA TGTGCCAGCAGTTACTTGGGGGCGATGAGTGAAGCTTTCTTT. Its protein product is CASSYLGAMSEAFF.

The chain combines TRBV6-2 or TRBV6-3 with TRBJ1-5; TRBD1 matches 7 bases. The germline CDR1 and CDR2 sequences are MNHEY and SVGEGT. The CDR3 loop spans 16 amino acids. Trimming at V came to 5 bases and at J to 4 bases, leaving 11 bases not matched to a gene. This CDR3 reads CASSDWTGQRNQPQHF. Here the CDR3 DNA reads TGTGCCAGCAGTGACTGGACAGGTCAGAGGAATCAGCCCCAGCATTTT.

This clone turned up a few times. The V call is TRBV2, the J call TRBJ2-2, with D possibly being TRBD1 (6 bases). CDR3 length: 15 residues. The V end lost 4 bases, the J end lost 8 bases, and 17 bases lay between the germline ends. Germline CDR1 reads SNHLY; CDR2 reads FYNNEI. CDR3 sequence: CASSGRTVLGGELFF. CDR3 nucleotides: TGTGCCAGCAGTGGAAGGACAGTCCTTGGGGGGGAGCTGTTTTTT.

The chain links TRBV6-5 to TRBJ2-4; maybe TRBD1 (6 bases). The CDR3 covers 13 residues. Germline V gene lookup returns CDR1 MNHEY and CDR2 SVGAGI. Trimming stripped 11 bases from V and 6 bases from J, with 17 bases between. The CDR3: CASRAPDRNIQYF. The CDR3 DNA sequence: TGTGCCTCCAGGGCCCCGGACAGAAACATTCAGTACTTC.

The chain carries TRBV29-1 and TRBJ1-4; tentative D call: TRBD1 (5 bases). V was shortened by 3 bases and J by 4 bases, with 6 bases between the two germline ends. The germline V gene has CDR1 SQVTM and CDR2 ANQGSEA. The CDR3 totals 12 residues. CDR3 sequence (DNA): TGCAGCGTTGAGGGACTTAATGAAAAACTGTTTTTT. Its protein is CSVEGLNEKLFF.

The chain is built from TRBV2 and TRBJ2-3; 13 nucleotides match TRBD2. The germline V gene has CDR1 SNHLY and CDR2 FYNNEI. V shed 4 bases, J shed 3 bases, and the junction held 1 base outside the gene matches. There are 15 residues in the CDR3. The DNA for the CDR3 is TGTGCCAGCAGTGCGGGACTAGCGGGGACAGATACGCAGTATTTT. It encodes CASSAGLAGTDTQYF. Using reference TRBV2 and TRBJ2-3 for the parts outside the CDR3, the full variable domain is EPEVTQTPSHQVTQMGQEVILRCVPISNHLYFYWYRQILGQKVEFLVSFYNNEISEKSEIFDDQFSVERPDGSNFTLKIRSTKLEDSAMYFCASSAGLAGTDTQYFGPGTRLTVL.

The V gene is TRBV9, the J gene TRBJ2-5; 8 bases agree with TRBD2. V shed 4 bases and J 2 bases; nucleotides not matched to a gene: 10. This CDR3 contains 16 residues. Germline-derived CDR1 and CDR2 are SGDLS and YYNGEE. CDR3 sequence: CASSPRGVAGQETQYF. CDR3 nucleotide sequence: TGTGCCAGCAGCCCCCGAGGGGTAGCGGGGCAAGAGACCCAGTACTTC. The variable domain in full, with the rest retrieved from reference TRBV9 and TRBJ2-5, is DSGVTQTPKHLITATGQRVTLRCSPRSGDLSVYWYQQSLDQGLQFLIQYYNGEERAKGNILERFSAQQFPDLHSELNLSSLELGDSALYFCASSPRGVAGQETQYFGPGTRLLVL.

CDR3 protein: CASAGGDYGYTF. DNA of the CDR3: TGTGCCAGCGCAGGGGGCGACTATGGCTACACCTTC. The gene calls are TRBV12-3 or TRBV12-4 and TRBJ1-2, with 8 bases fitting TRBD1. The trim removed 8 bases at V and 3 bases at J, leaving 2 bases unmatched. CDR3 length: 12 residues.

The chain carries TRBV7-2 and TRBJ1-4, with D possibly TRBD1 on 5 matching bases. The CDR3 contains 15 residues. In germline, CDR1 is SGHTA, CDR2 FQGNSA. V was shortened by 4 bases and J by 8 bases, with 17 bases between the two germline ends. CDR3 nucleotide sequence: TGTGCCAGCAGCTCCCCGGGGGGAGGGATCGAAAAACTGTTTTTT. Protein product: CASSSPGGGIEKLFF.

This chain joins TRBV9 and TRBJ2-7; maybe TRBD2 (6 bases). With 0 bases removed from V and 7 bases from J, the gap between germline ends came to 14 bases. The length of the CDR3 is 14 residues. Germline V gene data show CDR1 as SGDLS and CDR2 as YYNGEE. The CDR3 region is CASSVAGVSVEQYF. CDR3 coding DNA: TGTGCCAGCAGCGTAGCGGGGGTTTCGGTTGAGCAGTACTTC.

The genes are TRBV5-6 and TRBJ2-5, with D perhaps TRBD2 (6 bases). This CDR3 is built from 15 residues. The germline V gene encodes CDR1 SGHDT and CDR2 YYEEEE. V shed 3 bases and J shed 5 bases, with 17 bases lying between them. CDR3 in DNA: TGTGCCAGCAGCTGGCGGGACTCCGGATTGGAGACCCAGTACTTC. The encoded protein is CASSWRDSGLETQYF.